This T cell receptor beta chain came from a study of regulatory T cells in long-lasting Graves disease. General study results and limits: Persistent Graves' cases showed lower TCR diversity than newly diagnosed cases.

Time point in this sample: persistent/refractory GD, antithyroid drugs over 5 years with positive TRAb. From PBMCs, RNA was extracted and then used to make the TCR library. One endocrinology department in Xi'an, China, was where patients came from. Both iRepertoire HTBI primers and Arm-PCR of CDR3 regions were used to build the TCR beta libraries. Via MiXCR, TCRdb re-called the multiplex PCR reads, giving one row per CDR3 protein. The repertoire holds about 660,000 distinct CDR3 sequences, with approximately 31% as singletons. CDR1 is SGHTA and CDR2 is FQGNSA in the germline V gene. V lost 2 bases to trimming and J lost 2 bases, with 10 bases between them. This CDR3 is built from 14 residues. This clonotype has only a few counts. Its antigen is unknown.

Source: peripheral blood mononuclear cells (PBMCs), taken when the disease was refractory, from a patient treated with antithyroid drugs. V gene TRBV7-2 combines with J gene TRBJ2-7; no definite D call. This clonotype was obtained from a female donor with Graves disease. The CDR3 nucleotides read TGTGCCAGCAGCTTAATAGGAGCTGCCTACGAGCAGTACTTC. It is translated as CASSLIGAAYEQYF. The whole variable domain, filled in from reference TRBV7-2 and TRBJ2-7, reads GAGVSQSPSNKVTEKGKDVELRCDPISGHTALYWYRQSLGQGLEFLIYFQGNSAPDKSGLPSDRFSAERTGGSVSTLTIQRTQQEDSAVYLCASSLIGAAYEQYFGPGTRLTVT.